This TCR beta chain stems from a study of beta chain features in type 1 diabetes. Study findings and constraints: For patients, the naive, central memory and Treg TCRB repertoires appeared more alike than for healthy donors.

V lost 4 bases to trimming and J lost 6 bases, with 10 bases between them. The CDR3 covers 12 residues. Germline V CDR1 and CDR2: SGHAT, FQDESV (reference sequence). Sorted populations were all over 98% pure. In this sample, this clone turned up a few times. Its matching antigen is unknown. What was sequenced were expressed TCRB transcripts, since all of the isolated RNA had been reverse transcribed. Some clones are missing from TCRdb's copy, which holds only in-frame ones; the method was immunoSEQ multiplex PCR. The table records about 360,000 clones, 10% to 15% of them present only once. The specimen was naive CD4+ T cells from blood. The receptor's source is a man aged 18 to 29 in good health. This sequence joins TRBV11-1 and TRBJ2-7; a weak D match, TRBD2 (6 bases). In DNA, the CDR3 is TGTGCCAGCAGCTGGAGGGGCTCCGAGCAGTACTTC. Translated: CASSWRGSEQYF.